A selection of T cell receptor beta chains follows, all from one sample in a study of cytomegalovirus exposure and HLA in healthy donors. Libraries were prepared by immunoSEQ multiplex PCR; TCRdb keeps only in-frame clonotypes and omits some of them. The repertoire holds about 140,000 clones, about four fifths seen once, with around 4.1% in the top ten. The material sequenced was PBMCs. These receptor sequences come from a man in his forties in good health and CMV-seropositive. The conserved cysteine and the conserved F or W are not part of the CDR3 here.

ASSLGRGFEGAQH | TRBJ1-5 | TRBV7-8
ASSLLGQGAGNEQF | TRBJ2-1 | TRBV5-4
ASTMTGSNTGELF | TRBJ2-2 | TRBV5-1
ASSPRGQETQY | TRBJ2-5 | TRBV7-2
ASSERFSAGREQC | TRBJ2-7 | TRBV6-1
ASSFPGGYTEAF | TRBJ1-1 | TRBV18
ASSRQGSNYGYT | TRBJ1-2 | TRBV19
ASTIGALRDSSNQPQH | TRBJ1-5 | TRBV19
ASSGGGDKGEQY | TRBJ2-7 | TRBV18
AWSVRQGTIQY | TRBJ2-4 | TRBV30
ASSLAGPGELF | TRBJ2-2 | TRBV7-2
ASSPGQGPYEQY | TRBJ2-7 | TRBV18
ASSWGGGEDIQY | TRBJ2-4 | TRBV7-9
ASSSAGTGNTEAF | TRBJ1-1 | TRBV18